This T cell receptor beta chain originates from a study of blood T cells in healthy people across ages. The use of a sample-barcoded 5' primer and a J-beta primer mix characterized a second PCR of 7 to 11 cycles. TCRdb reprocessed the 5' RACE reads via MiXCR and lists one record per CDR3 protein. Of under 1 million distinct CDR3 sequences detected, about 42% appear once; the ten largest clones hold roughly a fifth. Whole-study results and caveats: Among T cells, TCR beta diversity per million cells dropped roughly linearly as age rose. Whereas aged donors had fewer naive CD4+ cells, long-lived donors had more of them and higher diversity.

This CDR3 has 14 amino acids. Germline lookup yields CDR1 SGHDN and CDR2 FVKESK. The junction had 5 bases not matched to a gene; V was cut back by 5 bases and J by 9 bases. Peripheral blood samples of about 10 milliliters were drawn from each donor. This clonotype was detected a few times. Its antigen is unknown. The clonotype comes from a man in his fifties or sixties in good health. The chain has TRBV14 and TRBJ1-6; 9 bases agree with TRBD1. Sequences were obtained from blood. The CDR3 region is CASSFTGGVSPLHF. The CDR3 DNA reads as TGTGCCAGCAGCTTCACAGGGGGCGTTTCACCCCTCCACTTT.